This paragraph covers one TCR beta chain sequence. The sample comes from a study of control samples from healthy donors and cancer patients. Germline V gene sequence: CDR1 SGHTA, CDR2 FQGTGA. The CDR3 runs to 13 residues. Trimming took off 3 bases at V and 6 bases at J, with 9 bases between the two ends. Repertoires were generated with immunoSEQ multiplex PCR, while TCRdb's copy carries only in-frame clones and drops some. Among fewer than 80,000 clones listed, around 87% were seen once. Sequenced sample: PBMCs. This chain links TRBV7-3 with TRBJ1-5; D not resolved. The receptor was derived from a man aged 55 to 70 with colorectal cancer. The DNA for the CDR3 is TGTGCCAGCAGCTTGGGAGTTGGTCAGCCCCAGCATTTT. It codes for CASSLGVGQPQHF.